A single sample is the source of the 18 T cell receptor beta chains below, sequenced in a study of vaccination and CD4 T cells after COVID-19. Sequenced with the Oncomine TCR Beta short-read assay was DNA taken from cultured CD4+ T cells. Each CDR3 protein gets one entry after TCRdb re-called the PCR reads with MiXCR. Of approximately 7,900 distinct CDR3 sequences listed, more than 35% were seen once; the top ten hold around 16%. Noted treatment: approximately nine-day PBMC culture with coronavirus spike peptide pools or control peptides (ViraFEST assay). It was before the COVID-19 pandemic (2011-2018) that the unexposed donor's CD4+ T cells were collected. No cognate antigen is known for these TCRs. The sample comprised CD4+ T cells from blood, cultured in vitro. These receptors came from a human donor in good health.

This clonotype was observed a handful of times. The genes are TRBV6-2 or TRBV6-3 and TRBJ1-2; maybe TRBD1 (6 bases). V dropped 2 bases and J dropped 3 bases, with 10 bases sitting between them. The CDR3 covers 14 residues. Germline V lookup: CDR1 MNHEY, CDR2 SVGEGT. CDR3 coding DNA: TGTGCCAGCAGTTACGTCCGGACAGACTATGGCTACACCTTC. It translates to CASSYVRTDYGYTF.

This chain's CDR3 is CASSRLGQGVTYEQYF. The CDR3 bases are TGTGCCAGCAGCAGACTAGGACAGGGGGTTACCTACGAGCAGTACTTC. The chain recombines TRBV6-2 or TRBV6-3 with TRBJ2-7; TRBD1 aligns across 10 bases. The CDR3 runs to 16 residues. V was clipped by 6 bases and J by 2 bases; unmatched bases: 10. Looked up from germline, CDR1 is MNHEY and CDR2 is SVGEGT.

The gene calls are TRBV6-2 or TRBV6-3 and TRBJ1-5; the D is unclear. The CDR3 is made up of 16 amino acids. Trimming stripped 6 bases from V and 1 base from J, with 16 bases between. The germline CDR1 and CDR2 sequences are MNHEY and SVGEGT. This CDR3 is CASRRAPAGSNQPQHF. The CDR3 DNA follows: TGTGCCAGCAGAAGGGCCCCGGCCGGCAGCAATCAGCCCCAGCATTTT.

CDR3 residues: CASRMTGANYGYTF. For the CDR3, the DNA is TGTGCCAGCAGGATGACAGGGGCGAACTATGGCTACACCTTC. The chain combines TRBV25-1 with TRBJ1-2; 8 bases align to TRBD1. V trimming: 6 bases; J trimming: 2 bases; junction bases outside the gene matches: 5. Germline CDR1 MGHDK, CDR2 SYGVNS. The CDR3 contains 14 residues.

The chain recombines TRBV15 with TRBJ2-5; D is unresolved. This CDR3 has 14 amino acids. Looked up from germline, CDR1 is LNHNV and CDR2 is YYDKDF (reference sequence). V lost 4 bases and J lost 2, with 11 bases in between. The DNA of the CDR3 is TGTGCCACCAGCAAATCACCCCAACAAGAGACCCAGTACTTC. Its protein product is CATSKSPQQETQYF.

The rearrangement links TRBV20-1 to TRBJ2-7, with a weak D call TRBD1 (5 bases). Germline V gene data show CDR1 as DFQATT and CDR2 as SNEGSKA (reference sequence). The CDR3 extends over 16 amino acids. V was pared by 2 bases and J by 1 base, with 18 bases between. CDR3 protein: CSARTRQGPGSYEQYF. CDR3 in DNA: TGCAGTGCTAGAACCCGCCAGGGCCCTGGGTCCTACGAGCAGTACTTC.

This clonotype has more than one count but fewer than ten. The V gene is TRBV11-2, the J gene TRBJ2-3; 8 bases line up with TRBD2. CDR3 length: 15 amino acids. Per the germline V gene, CDR1 is SGHAT and CDR2 is FQNNGV. The J segment lost 4 bases and the V segment lost 1 base, leaving 4 bases of the junction unmatched. CDR3 residues: CASSLAGGPADTQYF. CDR3 nucleotides: TGTGCCAGCAGCTTAGCGGGGGGGCCCGCAGATACGCAGTATTTT.

The chain combines TRBV18 with TRBJ2-5; perhaps D is TRBD1 or TRBD2 (5 bases each). The CDR3 spans 14 residues. The germline V gene encodes CDR1 KGHSH and CDR2 LQKENI. Trimming cost V 3 bases and J 9 bases, with 17 bases left between them. CDR3 amino acids: CASSPPGRQVAQYF. Written as DNA, the CDR3 is TGTGCCAGCTCACCTCCGGGGCGCCAGGTGGCCCAGTACTTC.

The V call is TRBV20-1, the J call TRBJ1-2, with TRBD1 matching over 7 bases. Germline V gene data show CDR1 as DFQATT and CDR2 as SNEGSKA (reference sequence). This CDR3 has 15 residues. J gave up 0 bases and V 0 bases, and 4 bases lay outside the gene matches. CDR3: CSARDWDSSNYGYTF. CDR3 DNA sequence: TGCAGTGCTAGAGATTGGGACAGCTCTAACTATGGCTACACCTTC.

The chain joins TRBV10-1 to TRBJ1-5; D might be TRBD1 (5 bases). The CDR3 length is 15 residues. V was clipped by 1 base and J by 9 bases, with 16 bases between them. Germline CDR1 WNHNN, CDR2 SYGVQD (reference sequence). CDR3 DNA: TGCGCCAGCAGTGAGTTCGAGACCGGCCAGGGGCCCCAGCATTTT. Translating gives CASSEFETGQGPQHF.

This clonotype was counted only a few times. V gene TRBV10-3 combines with J gene TRBJ1-5; 7 bases line up with TRBD1. The CDR3 contains 13 residues. The germline gives CDR1 ENHRY, CDR2 SYGVKD. With 3 bases clipped from V and 15 bases from J, the junction kept 11 bases outside the gene matches. The CDR3 DNA is TGTGCCATCAGTGAAGGGGGCGGCGCGACCCGGCATTTT. Translating it yields CAISEGGGATRHF.

J is TRBJ2-6 and V is TRBV6-1; D gene unclear. This CDR3 is built from 14 residues. The germline V gene has CDR1 MNHNS and CDR2 SASEGT. Trimming left V 5 bases short and J 0 bases short, with 5 bases between. Written as DNA, the CDR3 is TGTGCCAGCAGTCTGATCTCTGGGGCCAACGTCCTGACTTTC. It translates to CASSLISGANVLTF.

The chain joins TRBV29-1 to TRBJ2-7; 8 bases map to TRBD1. The CDR3 runs 14 residues. The V gene end was trimmed by 6 bases and the J gene end by 0 bases; junction bases not matched to a gene: 7. CDR1 and CDR2 from the germline V gene are SQVTM and ANQGSEA. This chain's CDR3 is CSVADRAASYEQYF. CDR3 sequence (DNA): TGCAGCGTAGCGGACAGGGCCGCCTCCTACGAGCAGTACTTC.

This clonotype was seen more than once but under ten times. CDR3 coding DNA: TGTGCCACCAGCGAGACCGGGACAGGTGAAGCTTTCTTT. It codes for CATSETGTGEAFF. The chain is built from TRBV24-1 and TRBJ1-1; 8 nucleotides align to TRBD1. The CDR3 runs 13 residues. V shed 7 bases and J 7 bases; nucleotides not matched to a gene: 7. CDR1 is KGHDR and CDR2 is SFDVKD in the germline V gene.

This chain links TRBV20-1 with TRBJ1-2, with D uncertain. V was shortened by 8 bases and J by 6 bases, with 19 bases between the two germline ends. The CDR3 covers 13 residues. Germline CDR1 DFQATT, CDR2 SNEGSKA (reference sequence). This chain's CDR3 is CSSSNRGYDGYTF. For the CDR3, the DNA is TGCAGTTCCAGTAATCGGGGTTACGATGGCTACACCTTC.

The rearrangement links TRBV2 to TRBJ2-1; TRBD1 matches 8 bases. CDR1 is SNHLY, CDR2 FYNNEI, per germline. The V gene end was trimmed by 6 bases and the J gene end by 2 bases; junction bases not matched to a gene: 6. The CDR3 contains 15 residues. For the CDR3, the DNA is TGTGCCAGCAGGCCACTGACAGGGGCCTACAATGAGCAGTTCTTC. This sequence encodes CASRPLTGAYNEQFF.

The chain is built from TRBV6-1 and TRBJ2-4; the D is unclear. V was shortened by 4 bases and J by 3 bases, with 10 bases between the two germline ends. This CDR3 has 14 residues. Germline V gene lookup returns CDR1 MNHNS and CDR2 SASEGT. DNA for the CDR3: TGTGCCAGCAGTGGGGATCCGGTCAAAAACATTCAGTACTTC. Encoded protein: CASSGDPVKNIQYF.

J is TRBJ2-7 and V is TRBV20-1, with TRBD2 matching over 8 bases. The CDR3 length is 16 residues. Germline CDR1 and CDR2: DFQATT and SNEGSKA (reference sequence). Losses at the gene ends were 6 bases for V and 5 bases for J; bases not matched to a gene: 18. The CDR3 loop is CSAYQGAGEFFDEQYF. The DNA for the CDR3 is TGCAGTGCGTACCAAGGAGCGGGAGAATTCTTTGACGAGCAGTACTTC.